This T cell receptor (beta chain) was obtained from a study of blood T cell repertoires in COVID-19. In the study overall: Acute-phase and convalescent COVID-19 samples originated in the United States, Italy and Spain.

Original analysis: For nucleated cells, counts were estimated from reference gene primer amplification. This table comes from immunoSEQ multiplex PCR, and its TCRdb copy is limited to in-frame clones, with some not included. V, J and clone size are those of that table, while D and trimming were read from the DNA. The sample yields 200,000 to 300,000 clones, 88% seen once. This CDR3 contains 16 residues. V was cut by 0 bases and J by 4 bases, with 15 bases left in between. CDR1 and CDR2 (germline): KGHSH, LQKENI. This TCR was recovered from a man in his 60s who had recovered from COVID-19. The rearrangement uses TRBV18 and TRBJ1-1, with D possibly TRBD1 on 5 matching bases. What was sequenced was peripheral blood. CDR3 DNA sequence: TGTGCCAGCTCACCACCAGATGGGGCCGTGAGCACTGAAGCTTTCTTT. Translated: CASSPPDGAVSTEAFF.